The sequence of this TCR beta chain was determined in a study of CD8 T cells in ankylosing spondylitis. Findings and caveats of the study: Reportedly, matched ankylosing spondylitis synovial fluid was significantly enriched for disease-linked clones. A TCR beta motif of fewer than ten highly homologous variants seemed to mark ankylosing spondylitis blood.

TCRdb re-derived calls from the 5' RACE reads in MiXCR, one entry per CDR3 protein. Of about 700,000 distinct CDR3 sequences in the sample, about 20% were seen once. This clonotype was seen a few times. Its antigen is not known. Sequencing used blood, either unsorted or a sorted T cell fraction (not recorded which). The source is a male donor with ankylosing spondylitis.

The CDR3 sequence: CASCLYVNEQFF. CDR3 bases: TGTGCCAGCTGCTTATACGTCAATGAGCAGTTCTTC. The V call is TRBV12-3 or TRBV12-4, the J call TRBJ2-1, with D unclear. The CDR3 spans 12 residues. V lost 8 bases and J 6 bases, leaving 11 bases between the germline ends.